These T cell receptor beta chains were read from a single sample in a study of cytomegalovirus exposure and HLA in healthy donors. This table comes from immunoSEQ multiplex PCR, and its TCRdb copy is limited to in-frame clones, with some not included. Among some 150,000 clones, about 69% were seen once, and the ten largest hold over 2%. Input material: PBMCs. The receptors were gathered from a human donor in good health. Both conserved end residues are trimmed from each CDR3.

v_gene: TRBV27
CDR3aa: ASRRQGSYGYT

v_gene: TRBV5-4
CDR3aa: ASSLSRVHEQF

v_gene: TRBV10-3
CDR3aa: AISDGTGITYNSPLH

v_gene: TRBV4-2
CDR3aa: ASSQSEGAGAEAF

v_gene: TRBV6-5
CDR3aa: ASSTRTGELF

v_gene: TRBV7-9
CDR3aa: ASSLRQGAYEQY

v_gene: TRBV6-4
CDR3aa: ASSDSPGGNSPLH

v_gene: TRBV9
CDR3aa: ASSDRQGWGTQY

v_gene: TRBV19
CDR3aa: ASSIDQTGSQPQH

v_gene: TRBV19
CDR3aa: ASSISSLGGDLWPQH

v_gene: TRBV5-1
CDR3aa: ASRAGGQIALAKNIQY

v_gene: TRBV4-1
CDR3aa: ASSQDLARGYT

v_gene: TRBV29-1
CDR3aa: SVVAQGNKNIQY

v_gene: TRBV18
CDR3aa: ASSRRGRQGQSYEQY

v_gene: TRBV6-5
CDR3aa: ASSRGTGQAYGYT

v_gene: TRBV10-3
CDR3aa: AISGKGTENTGELF

v_gene: TRBV9
CDR3aa: ASSPGEGMDSPLH

v_gene: TRBV7-2
CDR3aa: ASSLAGGSDQPQH

v_gene: TRBV5-6
CDR3aa: ASSLVRGGLSYEQY

v_gene: TRBV7-8
CDR3aa: ASSGGPTDTQY

v_gene: TRBV5-6
CDR3aa: ASSTYTGTTCGYT